This T cell receptor (beta chain) was identified during a study of T cells in Graves' hyperthyroidism and ophthalmopathy. The CDR3 totals 12 residues. V lost 6 bases, J lost 10 bases, and 15 bases lay in between. The germline CDR1 and CDR2 sequences are MNHNS and SASEGT. It was uncontrolled infection, other autoimmune disease, pregnancy or lactation that excluded patients. Amplification of TCR beta CDR3 regions was performed using RNA transcripts as template. The HTBI primer set drove a first-round RT-PCR of the TCR CDR3. TCRdb analysed the multiplex PCR reads with MiXCR anew, one entry per CDR3 protein. Of about 500,000 distinct CDR3 sequences listed, 40% to 50% are singletons.

Material for sequencing was peripheral blood or thyroid tissue (not recorded which). This clonotype was sampled from an adult woman with Graves' disease, either hyperthyroidism or ophthalmopathy (not recorded which). J is TRBJ2-5 and V is TRBV6-1, with D possibly matching TRBD1 (5 bases). CDR3 amino acids: CASRPDRVFQYF. CDR3 nucleotides: TGTGCCAGCAGACCAGACAGAGTGTTCCAGTACTTC.